This T cell receptor (beta chain) appears in the sequencing data of a study of blood T cell repertoires in COVID-19. Libraries were prepared by immunoSEQ multiplex PCR; TCRdb keeps only in-frame clonotypes and omits some of them. Here the sample spans about 220,000 clones, around 80% being singletons. Trimming removed 0 bases at V and 3 bases at J, with 9 bases between. Germline V CDR1 and CDR2: SGHAT, FQNNGV. This CDR3 spans 16 amino acids. The gene calls are TRBV11-2 and TRBJ1-6, with no clear D. The receptor was derived from a woman aged 55-69 years who had recovered from COVID-19. Specimen: peripheral blood. The DNA for the CDR3 is TGTGCCAGCAGCTTAGATGGGCCAGTCTATAATTCACCCCTCCACTTT. Its protein product is CASSLDGPVYNSPLHF. Combining the CDR3 with reference TRBV11-2 and TRBJ1-6 gives the whole variable domain EAGVAQSPRYKIIEKRQSVAFWCNPISGHATLYWYQQILGQGPKLLIQFQNNGVVDDSQLPKDRFSAERLKGVDSTLKIQPAKLEDSAVYLCASSLDGPVYNSPLHFGNGTRLTVT.